The clone carrying this T cell receptor beta chain is a singleton in its sample. No antigen is known for it. Markers CD45RO/CCR7/CD25/CD127/CD95/CD27 served to sort CD4+ naive, central memory, regulatory and stem cell-like memory cells. The isolated RNA, all of it, was reverse transcribed, so expressed TCRB transcripts were what got sequenced. TCRdb keeps only in-frame clones here, not all; method: immunoSEQ multiplex PCR. The profile shows about 25,000 clones, roughly 53% of them singletons. This specimen belongs to a study of beta chain features in type 1 diabetes. Trimming cost V 5 bases and J 4 bases; bases outside gene matches: 3. Per germline, CDR1 ENHRY and CDR2 SYGVKD. This CDR3 has 14 residues. The study's findings and limits: There was a moderate but significant shortening of TCRB CDR3s in all four CD4+ subsets of Type 1 diabetes patients.

Material: stem cell memory CD4+ T cells from blood. This chain joins TRBV10-3 and TRBJ1-5; TRBD1 agrees at 9 bases. The sequence was collected from a man aged 25-45 years with type 1 diabetes. Here the CDR3 reads CAISRTGDNQPQHF. CDR3 in DNA: TGTGCCATCAGTAGGACAGGGGATAATCAGCCCCAGCATTTT.